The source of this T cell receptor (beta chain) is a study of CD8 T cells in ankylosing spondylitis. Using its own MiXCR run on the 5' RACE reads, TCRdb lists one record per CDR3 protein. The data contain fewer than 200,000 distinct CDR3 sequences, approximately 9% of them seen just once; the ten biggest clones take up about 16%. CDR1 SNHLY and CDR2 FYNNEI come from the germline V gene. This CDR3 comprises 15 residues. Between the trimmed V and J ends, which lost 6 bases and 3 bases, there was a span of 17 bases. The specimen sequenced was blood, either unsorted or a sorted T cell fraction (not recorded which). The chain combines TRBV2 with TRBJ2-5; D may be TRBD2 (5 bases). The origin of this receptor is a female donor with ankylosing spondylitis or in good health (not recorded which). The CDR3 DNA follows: TGTGCCAGCAGCACGGATCGGGGAGCGGAAGAGACCCAGTACTTC. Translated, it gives CASSTDRGAEETQYF.